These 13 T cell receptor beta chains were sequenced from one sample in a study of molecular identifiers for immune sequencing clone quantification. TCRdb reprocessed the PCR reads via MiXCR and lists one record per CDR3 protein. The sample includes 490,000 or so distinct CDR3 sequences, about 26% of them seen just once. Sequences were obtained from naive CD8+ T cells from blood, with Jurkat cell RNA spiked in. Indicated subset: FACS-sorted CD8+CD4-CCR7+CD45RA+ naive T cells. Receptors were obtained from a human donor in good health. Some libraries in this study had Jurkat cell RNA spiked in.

CDR3 amino acids: CASSLGEGASNQPQHF. DNA of the CDR3: TGTGCCAGCAGCTTAGGCGAGGGGGCGAGTAATCAGCCCCAGCATTTT. The chain uses TRBV13 and TRBJ1-5; 7 bases align to TRBD1. Per the germline V gene, CDR1 is PRHDT and CDR2 is FYEKMQ (reference sequence). There are 16 residues in the CDR3. Trimming at V came to 0 bases and at J to 4 bases, leaving 6 bases not matched to a gene.

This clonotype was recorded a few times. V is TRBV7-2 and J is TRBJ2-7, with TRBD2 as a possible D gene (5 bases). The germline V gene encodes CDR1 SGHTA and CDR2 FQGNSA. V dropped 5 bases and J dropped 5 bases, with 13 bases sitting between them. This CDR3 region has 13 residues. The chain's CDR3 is CASSLLSGHEQYF. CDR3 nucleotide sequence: TGTGCCAGCAGCCTATTAAGCGGCCACGAGCAGTACTTC. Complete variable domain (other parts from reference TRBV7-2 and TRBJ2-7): GAGVSQSPSNKVTEKGKDVELRCDPISGHTALYWYRQSLGQGLEFLIYFQGNSAPDKSGLPSDRFSAERTGGSVSTLTIQRTQQEDSAVYLCASSLLSGHEQYFGPGTRLTVT.

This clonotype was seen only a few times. This chain's CDR3 is CASSQGGSGALGYTF. CDR3 in DNA: TGCGCCAGCAGCCAAGGGGGGTCAGGGGCGCTGGGCTACACCTTC. The rearrangement links TRBV4-1 to TRBJ1-2, with a tentative D call TRBD1 (6 bases). CDR1 and CDR2 from the germline V gene are MGHRA and YSYEKL. The germline V and J ends were trimmed by 1 base and 8 bases, with 17 bases remaining between them. The CDR3 totals 15 residues.

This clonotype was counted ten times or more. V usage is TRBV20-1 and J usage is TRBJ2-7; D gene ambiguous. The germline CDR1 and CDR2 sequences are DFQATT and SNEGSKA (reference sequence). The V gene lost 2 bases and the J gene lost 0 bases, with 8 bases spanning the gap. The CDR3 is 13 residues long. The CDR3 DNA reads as TGCAGTGCTAGATTCCCCGGCTCCTACGAGCAGTACTTC. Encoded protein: CSARFPGSYEQYF.

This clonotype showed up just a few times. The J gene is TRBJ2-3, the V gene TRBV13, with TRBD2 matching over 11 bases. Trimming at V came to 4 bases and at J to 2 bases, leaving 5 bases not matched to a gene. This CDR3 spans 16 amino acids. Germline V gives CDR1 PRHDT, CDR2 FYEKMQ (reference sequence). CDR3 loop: CASSSSGGTHTDTQYF. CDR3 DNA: TGTGCCAGCAGCTCTAGCGGGGGGACCCACACAGATACGCAGTATTTT.

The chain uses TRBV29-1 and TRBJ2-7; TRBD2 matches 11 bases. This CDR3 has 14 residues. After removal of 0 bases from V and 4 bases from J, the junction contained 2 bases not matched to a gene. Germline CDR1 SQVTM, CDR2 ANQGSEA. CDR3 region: CSVEDTSGRYEQYF. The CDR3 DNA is TGCAGCGTTGAAGATACTAGCGGGAGATACGAGCAGTACTTC.

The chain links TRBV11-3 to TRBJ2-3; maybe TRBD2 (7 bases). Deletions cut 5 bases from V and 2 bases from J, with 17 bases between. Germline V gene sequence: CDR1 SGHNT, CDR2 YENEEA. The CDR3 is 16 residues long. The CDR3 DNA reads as TGTGCCAGCAGCCGAGGACTAGGGGGGCTCACAGATACGCAGTATTTT. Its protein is CASSRGLGGLTDTQYF.

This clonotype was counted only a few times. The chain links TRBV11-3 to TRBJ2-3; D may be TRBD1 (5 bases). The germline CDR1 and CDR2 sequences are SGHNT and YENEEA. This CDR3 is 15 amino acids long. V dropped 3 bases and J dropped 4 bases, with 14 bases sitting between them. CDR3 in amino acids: CASSFLGHGPDTQYF. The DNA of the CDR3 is TGTGCCAGCAGCTTCCTCGGACATGGCCCAGATACGCAGTATTTT.

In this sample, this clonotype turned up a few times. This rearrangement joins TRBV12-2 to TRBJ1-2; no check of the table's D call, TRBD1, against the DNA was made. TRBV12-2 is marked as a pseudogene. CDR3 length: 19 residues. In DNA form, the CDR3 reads TGTGCAAGTCGCTTTAACGGTCGGGGAAATGCCCCCGACAACTATGGCTACACCTTC. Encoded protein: CASRFNGRGNAPDNYGYTF.

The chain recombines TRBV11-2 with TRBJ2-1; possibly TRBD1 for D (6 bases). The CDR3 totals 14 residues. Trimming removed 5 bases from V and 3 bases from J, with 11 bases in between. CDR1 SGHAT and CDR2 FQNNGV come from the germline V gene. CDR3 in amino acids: CASSQDSDYNEQFF. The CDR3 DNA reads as TGTGCCAGCAGCCAGGACAGCGACTACAATGAGCAGTTCTTC.

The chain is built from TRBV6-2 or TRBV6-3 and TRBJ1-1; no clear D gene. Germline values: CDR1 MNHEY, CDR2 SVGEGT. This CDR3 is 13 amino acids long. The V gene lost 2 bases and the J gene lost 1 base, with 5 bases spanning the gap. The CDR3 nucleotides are TGTGCCAGCAGTTACATGGGGAACACTGAAGCTTTCTTT. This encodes CASSYMGNTEAFF.

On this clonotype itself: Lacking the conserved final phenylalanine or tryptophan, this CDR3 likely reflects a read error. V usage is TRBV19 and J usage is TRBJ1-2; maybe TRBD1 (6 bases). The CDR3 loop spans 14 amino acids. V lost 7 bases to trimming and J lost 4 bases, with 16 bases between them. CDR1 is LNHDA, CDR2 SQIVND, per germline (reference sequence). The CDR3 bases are TGTGCCAGTAATACAGGGAGGGCTCCCTATGGCTACACCCTC. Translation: CASNTGRAPYGYTL.

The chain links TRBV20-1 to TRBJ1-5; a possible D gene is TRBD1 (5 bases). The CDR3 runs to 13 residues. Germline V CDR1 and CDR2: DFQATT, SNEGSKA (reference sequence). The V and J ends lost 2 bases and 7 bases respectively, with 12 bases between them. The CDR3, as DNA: TGCAGTGCTAGACAGGGCGAAGGACAGCCCCAGCATTTT. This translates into CSARQGEGQPQHF.